These T cell receptor beta chains were read from a single sample in a study of vaccination and CD4 T cells after COVID-19. TCRdb recomputed calls from the PCR reads with MiXCR, one row per CDR3 protein. The sample carries 15,000 to 20,000 distinct CDR3 sequences, roughly three fifths recorded once. The antigens these receptors bind are not known. Sequencing was performed on CD4+ T cells from blood, cultured in vitro. These TCRs come from a human donor who had recovered from COVID-19. The CDR3 runs from the conserved cysteine through the conserved F or W. Fields, in order: V gene, J gene, clone size, D gene, CDR3 protein, CDR3 DNA. A D gene is named only where the DNA matches it firmly. Part of the rows lack a size; the others show once, few, many or a class for expanded clones.

TRBV11-1	TRBJ2-6	.	.	CASSLHRGGEMKANVLTF	TGTGCCAGCAGCTTGCACAGGGGGGGCGAGATGAAGGCCAACGTCCTGACTTTC
TRBV5-4	TRBJ1-2	few	.	CASSSNLHGNEGYTF	TGTGCCAGCAGCTCCAATCTCCACGGGAATGAAGGCTACACCTTC
TRBV20-1	TRBJ2-2	few	TRBD2	CSARDWTSGSTGELFF	TGCAGTGCTAGAGACTGGACTAGCGGGAGCACCGGGGAGCTGTTTTTT
TRBV27	TRBJ2-7	.	.	CASSSYRPGYSYEQYF	TGTGCCAGCAGTTCATACAGGCCAGGGTATTCCTACGAGCAGTACTTC
TRBV20-1	TRBJ1-1	.	.	CSARDPMGGPEAFF	TGCAGTGCTAGAGATCCTATGGGCGGTCCCGAAGCTTTCTTT
TRBV6-5	TRBJ1-5	.	.	CASSYVGGQPQHF	TGTGCCAGCAGTTACGTGGGGGGTCAGCCCCAGCATTTT
TRBV28	TRBJ1-1	.	TRBD1	CASRSDRGVSTEAFF	TGTGCCAGCAGATCAGACAGGGGGGTGAGCACTGAAGCTTTCTTT
TRBV6-1	TRBJ2-7	.	TRBD2	CASSGGALEQYF	TGTGCCAGCAGCGGGGGGGCTCTCGAGCAGTACTTC
TRBV6-5	TRBJ2-7	.	.	CASSYVTGNEQYF	TGTGCCAGCAGTTACGTAACAGGGAACGAGCAGTACTTC
TRBV20-1	TRBJ1-5	.	.	CSASDSIHQPQHF	TGCAGTGCTAGTGACAGTATCCATCAGCCCCAGCATTTT
TRBV5-4	TRBJ2-7	.	.	CASSSNSYEQYF	TGTGCCAGCAGCTCTAACTCCTACGAGCAGTACTTC
TRBV10-3	TRBJ2-3	few	TRBD2	CAISESGAGERETQYF	TGTGCCATCAGTGAGTCGGGCGCGGGAGAGCGGGAGACGCAGTATTTT
TRBV25-1	TRBJ2-5	few	TRBD2	CASSGGLAGNQETQYF	TGTGCCAGCAGTGGGGGTTTAGCGGGGAACCAAGAGACCCAGTACTTC
TRBV2	TRBJ1-5	.	TRBD1	CASSEIGQGGQPQHF	TGTGCCAGCAGCGAAATAGGACAGGGCGGTCAGCCCCAGCATTTT
TRBV2	TRBJ1-2	.	.	CASIPETRTGYTF	TGTGCCAGCATCCCAGAGACTCGCACTGGCTACACCTTC
TRBV6-1	TRBJ1-5	few	.	CASSELSRSNQPQHF	TGTGCCAGCAGTGAACTTTCTAGGAGTAATCAGCCCCAGCATTTT
TRBV20-1	TRBJ2-5	.	TRBD2	CSALAGETQYF	TGCAGTGCCCTAGCGGGAGAGACCCAGTACTTC
TRBV15	TRBJ2-5	.	TRBD2	CATSRDGRAEETQYF	TGTGCCACCAGCAGAGACGGGAGGGCGGAGGAGACCCAGTACTTC
TRBV5-4	TRBJ2-7	.	.	CASSFGGYSSYEQYF	TGTGCCAGCAGCTTTGGGGGCTACAGCTCCTACGAGCAGTACTTC
TRBV20-1	TRBJ1-1	.	.	CSARDNLPGRPMNTEAFF	TGCAGTGCTAGAGATAATCTTCCAGGACGGCCTATGAACACTGAAGCTTTCTTT
TRBV20-1	TRBJ2-2	.	.	CSARDWRAGDTGELFF	TGCAGTGCTAGAGATTGGAGGGCCGGGGACACCGGGGAGCTGTTTTTT
TRBV12-3/TRBV12-4	TRBJ2-2	.	.	CASSSPNTGELFF	TGTGCCAGCAGTAGCCCGAACACCGGGGAGCTGTTTTTT
TRBV6-7	TRBJ2-7	.	TRBD1	CASSRADRLTYEQYF	TGTGCCAGCAGTCGGGCGGACAGGCTAACCTACGAGCAGTACTTC
TRBV7-2	TRBJ1-2	once	TRBD1	CASSQRQGGGYTF	TGTGCCAGCAGCCAGCGACAGGGTGGTGGCTACACCTTC
TRBV20-1	TRBJ1-2	.	.	CSAWEGSSYTF	TGCAGTGCTTGGGAGGGGAGCAGCTACACCTTC
TRBV9	TRBJ2-5	.	TRBD2	CASSVADGGAAETQYF	TGTGCCAGCAGCGTAGCTGACGGGGGGGCCGCAGAGACCCAGTACTTC
TRBV7-2	TRBJ1-1	.	.	CASSLVGRGGTYFF	TGTGCCAGCAGCTTAGTAGGGAGGGGGGGAACATACTTCTTT
TRBV10-3	TRBJ2-5	.	TRBD1	CAIRTTLGQGWGTQYF	TGTGCCATCCGGACAACCTTAGGACAGGGTTGGGGGACCCAGTACTTC
TRBV20-1	TRBJ2-5	.	TRBD2	CSARDSRTRGAQYF	TGCAGTGCTAGAGATAGCAGGACCCGGGGGGCCCAGTACTTC
TRBV7-9	TRBJ1-1	.	TRBD1	CASSLQGALSEAFF	TGTGCCAGCAGCTTGCAGGGGGCGTTATCTGAAGCTTTCTTT
TRBV21-1	TRBJ2-3	.	.	CASSRLAGITDTQYF	TGTGCCAGCAGTAGACTAGCGGGGATCACAGATACGCAGTATTTT
TRBV2	TRBJ2-3	.	TRBD1	CASSAGTESTDTQYF	TGTGCCAGCAGTGCCGGGACAGAAAGCACAGATACGCAGTATTTT
TRBV5-8	TRBJ2-5	.	.	CASSWGWGGHLETQYF	TGTGCCAGCAGCTGGGGTTGGGGAGGCCACCTGGAGACCCAGTACTTC
TRBV2	TRBJ1-1	few	TRBD1	CASSAQGLGTEAFF	TGTGCCAGCAGTGCACAGGGGTTGGGCACTGAAGCTTTCTTT
TRBV20-1	TRBJ2-1	.	TRBD1	CSAPGTGPNEQFF	TGCAGTGCCCCAGGGACAGGGCCCAATGAGCAGTTCTTC
TRBV7-9	TRBJ1-2	.	.	CASRYLGLELGYTF	TGTGCCAGCAGATACCTCGGACTGGAGTTAGGCTACACCTTC
TRBV27	TRBJ2-2	few	.	CATAGTTNTGELFF	TGTGCCACCGCCGGGACAACGAACACCGGGGAGCTGTTTTTT
TRBV7-9	TRBJ2-2	.	.	CASSRVGGGLPGELFF	TGTGCCAGCAGCCGCGTTGGAGGGGGTTTGCCCGGGGAGCTGTTTTTT
TRBV10-3	TRBJ2-5	few	TRBD2	CAISGSSGGAQETQYF	TGTGCCATCAGTGGTTCGAGCGGGGGGGCCCAAGAGACCCAGTACTTC
TRBV11-1	TRBJ1-5	.	.	CASSFGINQPQHF	TGTGCCAGCAGCTTTGGCATAAATCAGCCCCAGCATTTT